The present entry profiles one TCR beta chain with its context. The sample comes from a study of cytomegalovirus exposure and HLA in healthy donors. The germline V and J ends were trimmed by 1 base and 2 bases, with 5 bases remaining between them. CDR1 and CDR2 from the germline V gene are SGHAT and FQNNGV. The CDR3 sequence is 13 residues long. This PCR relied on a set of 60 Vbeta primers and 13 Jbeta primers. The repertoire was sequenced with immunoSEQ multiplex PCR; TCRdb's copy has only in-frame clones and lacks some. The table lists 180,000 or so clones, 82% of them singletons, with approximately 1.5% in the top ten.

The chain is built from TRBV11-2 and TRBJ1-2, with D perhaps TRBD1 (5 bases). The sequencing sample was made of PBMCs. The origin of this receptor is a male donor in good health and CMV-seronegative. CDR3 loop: CASSLGQNYGYTF. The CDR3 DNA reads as TGTGCCAGCAGCTTAGGACAGAACTATGGCTACACCTTC.